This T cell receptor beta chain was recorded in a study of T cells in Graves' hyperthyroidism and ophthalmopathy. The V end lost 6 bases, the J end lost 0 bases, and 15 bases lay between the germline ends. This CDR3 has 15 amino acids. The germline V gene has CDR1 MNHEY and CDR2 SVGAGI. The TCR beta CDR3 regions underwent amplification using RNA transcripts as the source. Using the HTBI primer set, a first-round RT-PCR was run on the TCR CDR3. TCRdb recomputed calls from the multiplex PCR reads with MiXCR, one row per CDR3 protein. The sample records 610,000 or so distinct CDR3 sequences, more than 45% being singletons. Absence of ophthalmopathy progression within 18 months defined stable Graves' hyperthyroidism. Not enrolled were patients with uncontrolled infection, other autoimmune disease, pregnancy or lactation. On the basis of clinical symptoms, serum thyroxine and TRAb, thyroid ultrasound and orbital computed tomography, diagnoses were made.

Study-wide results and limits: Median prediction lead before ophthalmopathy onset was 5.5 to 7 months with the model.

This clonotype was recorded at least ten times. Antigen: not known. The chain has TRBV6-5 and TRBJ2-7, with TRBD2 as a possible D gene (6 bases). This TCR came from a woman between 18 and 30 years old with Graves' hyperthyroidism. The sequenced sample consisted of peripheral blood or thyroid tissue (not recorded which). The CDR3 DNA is TGTGCCAGCAGCCGGGGGACTGCCTTCTCCTACGAGCAGTACTTC. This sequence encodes CASSRGTAFSYEQYF.